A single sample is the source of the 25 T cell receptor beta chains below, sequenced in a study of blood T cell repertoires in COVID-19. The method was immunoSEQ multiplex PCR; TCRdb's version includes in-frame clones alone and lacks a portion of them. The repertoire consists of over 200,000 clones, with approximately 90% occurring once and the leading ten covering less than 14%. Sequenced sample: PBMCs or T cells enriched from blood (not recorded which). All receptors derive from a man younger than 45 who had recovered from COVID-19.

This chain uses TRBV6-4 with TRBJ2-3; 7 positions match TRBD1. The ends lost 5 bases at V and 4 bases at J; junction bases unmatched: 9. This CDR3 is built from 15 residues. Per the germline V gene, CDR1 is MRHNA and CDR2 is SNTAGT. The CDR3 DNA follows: TGTGCCAGCAGTCCCCAGCAGACAGGGCCAGATACGCAGTATTTT. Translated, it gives CASSPQQTGPDTQYF.

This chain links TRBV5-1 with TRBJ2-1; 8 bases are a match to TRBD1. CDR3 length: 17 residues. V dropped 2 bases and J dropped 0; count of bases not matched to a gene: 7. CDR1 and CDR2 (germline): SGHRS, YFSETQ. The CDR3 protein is CASSFQGQASSYNEQFF. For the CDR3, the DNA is TGCGCCAGCAGCTTCCAGGGACAGGCCAGCTCCTACAATGAGCAGTTCTTC.

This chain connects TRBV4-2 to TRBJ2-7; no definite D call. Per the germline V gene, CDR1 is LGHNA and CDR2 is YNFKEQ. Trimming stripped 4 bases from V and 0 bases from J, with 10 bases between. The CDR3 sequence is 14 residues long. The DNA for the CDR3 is TGTGCCAGCAGCCTCCCGCGGTCCTCCTACGAGCAGTACTTC. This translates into CASSLPRSSYEQYF.

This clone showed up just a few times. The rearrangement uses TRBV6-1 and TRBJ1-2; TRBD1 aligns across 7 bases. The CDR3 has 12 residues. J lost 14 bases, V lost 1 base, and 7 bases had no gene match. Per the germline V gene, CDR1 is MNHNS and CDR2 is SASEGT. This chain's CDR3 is CASSEEGDRRTF. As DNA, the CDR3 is TGTGCCAGCAGTGAAGAGGGGGACAGAAGGACCTTC.

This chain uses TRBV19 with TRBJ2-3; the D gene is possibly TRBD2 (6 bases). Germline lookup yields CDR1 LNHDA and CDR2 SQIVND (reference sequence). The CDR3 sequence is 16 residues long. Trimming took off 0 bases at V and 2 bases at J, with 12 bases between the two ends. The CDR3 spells CASSIDGGYYTDTQYF. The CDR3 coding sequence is TGTGCCAGTAGTATAGATGGAGGGTACTACACAGATACGCAGTATTTT. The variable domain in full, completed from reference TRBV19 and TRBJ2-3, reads DGGITQSPKYLFRKEGQNVTLSCEQNLNHDAMYWYRQDPGQGLRLIYYSQIVNDFQKGDIAEGYSVSREKKESFPLTVTSAQKNPTAFYLCASSIDGGYYTDTQYFGPGTRLTVL.

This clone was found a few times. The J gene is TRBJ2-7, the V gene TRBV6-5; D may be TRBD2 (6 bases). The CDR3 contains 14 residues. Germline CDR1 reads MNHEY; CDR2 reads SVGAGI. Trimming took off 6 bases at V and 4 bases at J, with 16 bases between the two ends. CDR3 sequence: CASREGTGKYEQYF. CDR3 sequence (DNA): TGTGCCAGCAGGGAGGGGACTGGTAAATACGAGCAGTACTTC.

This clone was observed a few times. CDR3 region: CASTDRNLSSGPQETQYF. The CDR3 nucleotides are TGTGCCAGCACCGACCGAAACCTCTCGAGCGGGCCCCAAGAGACCCAGTACTTC. The chain has TRBV27 and TRBJ2-5; D might be TRBD2 (6 bases). This CDR3 region has 18 residues. Trimming shortened V by 7 bases and J by 1 base, and 25 bases separated the two germline ends. The germline gives CDR1 MNHEY, CDR2 SMNVEV (reference sequence).

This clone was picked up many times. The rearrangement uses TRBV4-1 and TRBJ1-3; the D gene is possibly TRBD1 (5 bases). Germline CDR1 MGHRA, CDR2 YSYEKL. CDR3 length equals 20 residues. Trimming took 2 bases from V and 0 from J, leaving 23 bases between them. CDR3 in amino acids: CASSQLERQRQRYSGNTIYF. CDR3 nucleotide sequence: TGCGCCAGCAGCCAACTTGAAAGACAGCGACAGCGCTACTCTGGAAACACCATATATTTT.

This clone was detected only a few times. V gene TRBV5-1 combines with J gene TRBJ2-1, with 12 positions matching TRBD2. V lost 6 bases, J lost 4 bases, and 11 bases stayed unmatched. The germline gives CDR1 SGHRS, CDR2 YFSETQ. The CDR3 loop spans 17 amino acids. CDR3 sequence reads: CASTRASGGVIYNEQFF. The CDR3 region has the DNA TGCGCCAGCACTCGGGCTAGCGGGGGGGTTATTTACAATGAGCAGTTCTTC.

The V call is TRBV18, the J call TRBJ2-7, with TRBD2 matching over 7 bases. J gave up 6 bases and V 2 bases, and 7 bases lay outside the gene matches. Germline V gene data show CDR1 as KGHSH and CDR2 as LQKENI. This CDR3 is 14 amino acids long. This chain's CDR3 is CASSPSSGASEQYF. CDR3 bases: TGTGCCAGCTCACCATCCAGCGGGGCTAGCGAGCAGTACTTC. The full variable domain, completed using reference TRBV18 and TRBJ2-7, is NAGVMQNPRHLVRRRGQEARLRCSPMKGHSHVYWYRQLPEEGLKFMVYLQKENIIDESGMPKERFSAEFPKEGPSILRIQQVVRGDSAAYFCASSPSSGASEQYFGPGTRLTVT.

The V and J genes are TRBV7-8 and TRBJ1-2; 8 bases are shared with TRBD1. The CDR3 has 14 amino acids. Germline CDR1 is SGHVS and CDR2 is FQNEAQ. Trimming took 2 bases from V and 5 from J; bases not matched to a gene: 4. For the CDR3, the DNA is TGTGCCAGCAGCTTATCAGGGGGCGGTTATGGCTACACCTTC. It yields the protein CASSLSGGGYGYTF. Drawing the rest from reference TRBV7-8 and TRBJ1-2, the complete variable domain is GAGVSQSPRYKVAKRGQDVALRCDPISGHVSLFWYQQALGQGPEFLTYFQNEAQLDKSGLPSDRFFAERPEGSVSTLKIQRTQQEDSAVYLCASSLSGGGYGYTFGSGTRLTVV.

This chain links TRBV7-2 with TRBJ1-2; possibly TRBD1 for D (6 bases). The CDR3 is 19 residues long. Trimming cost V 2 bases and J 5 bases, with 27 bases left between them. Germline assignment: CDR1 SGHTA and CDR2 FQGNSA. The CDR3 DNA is TGTGCCAGCAGCTTATTGAGTCCGGGACACCTCTCTCTACCATATGGCTACACCTTC. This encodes CASSLLSPGHLSLPYGYTF.

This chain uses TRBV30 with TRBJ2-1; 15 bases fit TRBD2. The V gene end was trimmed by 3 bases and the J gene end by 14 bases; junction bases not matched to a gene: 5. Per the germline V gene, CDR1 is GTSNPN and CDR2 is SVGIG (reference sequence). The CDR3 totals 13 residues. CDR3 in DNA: TGTGCCTGGAGGGGGACTAGCGGGAGGATTGAGTTCTTC. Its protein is CAWRGTSGRIEFF. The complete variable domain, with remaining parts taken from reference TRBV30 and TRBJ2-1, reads SQTIHQWPATLVQPVGSPLSLECTVEGTSNPNLYWYRQAAGRGLQLLFYSVGIGQISSEVPQNLSASRPQDRQFILSSKKLLLSDSGFYLCAWRGTSGRIEFFGPGTRLTVL.

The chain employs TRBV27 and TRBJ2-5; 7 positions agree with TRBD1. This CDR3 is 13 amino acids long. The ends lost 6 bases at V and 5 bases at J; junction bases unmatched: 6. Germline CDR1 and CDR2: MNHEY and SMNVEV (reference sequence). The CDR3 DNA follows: TGTGCCAGCAGCCGGGACAGCTGGGAGACCCAGTACTTC. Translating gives CASSRDSWETQYF.

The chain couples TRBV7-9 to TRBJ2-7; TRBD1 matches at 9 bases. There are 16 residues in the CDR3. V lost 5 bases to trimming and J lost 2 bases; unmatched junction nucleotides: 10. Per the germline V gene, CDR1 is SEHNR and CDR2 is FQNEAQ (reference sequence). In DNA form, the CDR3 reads TGTGCCAGCAGCCCCGACTTTGGGACAGGGCCCTACGAGCAGTACTTC. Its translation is CASSPDFGTGPYEQYF.

As DNA, the CDR3 is TGTGCCAGCAGTGTGGGACAGGGTTACGAGCAGTACTTC. This sequence encodes CASSVGQGYEQYF. This rearrangement joins TRBV2 to TRBJ2-7; 9 bases map to TRBD1. Germline V lookup: CDR1 SNHLY, CDR2 FYNNEI. The V and J ends lost 4 bases and 4 bases, in that order; junction bases with no gene match: 2. The CDR3 is made up of 13 amino acids.

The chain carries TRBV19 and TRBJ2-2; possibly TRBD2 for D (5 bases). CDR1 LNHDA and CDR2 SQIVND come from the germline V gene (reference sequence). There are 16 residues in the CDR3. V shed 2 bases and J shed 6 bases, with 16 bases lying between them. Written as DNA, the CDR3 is TGTGCCAGTAGTATATCGGGGTACAAGGGTCCCGGGGAGCTGTTTTTT. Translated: CASSISGYKGPGELFF.

The CDR3 nucleotides read TGTGCCAGCAGTTTAAGGGCAGGGGGCAACTATGGCTACACCTTC. Translation: CASSLRAGGNYGYTF. J is TRBJ1-2 and V is TRBV27, with 8 bases aligning to TRBD1. This CDR3 spans 15 amino acids. J lost 2 bases, V lost 2 bases, and 4 bases had no gene match. CDR1 MNHEY and CDR2 SMNVEV come from the germline V gene (reference sequence).

CDR3 nucleotide sequence: TGTGCCAGCAGCCGGCTCGGACTAGCGGAAGATACGCAGTATTTT. It specifies CASSRLGLAEDTQYF. This rearrangement joins TRBV5-6 to TRBJ2-3, with TRBD2 identical over 10 bases. The V gene end was trimmed by 4 bases and the J gene end by 5 bases; junction bases not matched to a gene: 7. This CDR3 spans 15 amino acids. Germline CDR1 is SGHDT and CDR2 is YYEEEE.

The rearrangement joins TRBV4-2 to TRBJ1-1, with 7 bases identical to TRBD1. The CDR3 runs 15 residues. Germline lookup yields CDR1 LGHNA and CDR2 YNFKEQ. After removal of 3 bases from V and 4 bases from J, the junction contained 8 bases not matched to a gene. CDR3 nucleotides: TGTGCCAGCAGCCAGCTAACAGGGGTGGGCACTGAAGCTTTCTTT. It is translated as CASSQLTGVGTEAFF.

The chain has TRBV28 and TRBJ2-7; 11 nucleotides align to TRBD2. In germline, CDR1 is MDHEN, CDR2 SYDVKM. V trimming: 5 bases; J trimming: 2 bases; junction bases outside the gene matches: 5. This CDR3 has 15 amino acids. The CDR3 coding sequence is TGTGCCAGCAGTCTCCGGACTAGCGGGCCCTACGAGCAGTACTTC. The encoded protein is CASSLRTSGPYEQYF.

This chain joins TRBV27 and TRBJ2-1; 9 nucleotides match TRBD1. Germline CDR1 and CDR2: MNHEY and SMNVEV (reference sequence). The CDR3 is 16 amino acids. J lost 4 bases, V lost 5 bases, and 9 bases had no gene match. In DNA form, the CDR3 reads TGTGCCAGCAGTCCCTCGGACAGGGGCATATACAATGAGCAGTTCTTC. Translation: CASSPSDRGIYNEQFF.

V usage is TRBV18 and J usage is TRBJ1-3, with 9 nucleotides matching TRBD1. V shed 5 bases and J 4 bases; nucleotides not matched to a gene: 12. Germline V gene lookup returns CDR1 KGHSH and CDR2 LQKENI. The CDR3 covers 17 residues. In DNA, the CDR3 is TGTGCCAGCTCATCGTTTGCACAGGGGGCGGCCGGAAACACCATATATTTT. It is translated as CASSSFAQGAAGNTIYF.

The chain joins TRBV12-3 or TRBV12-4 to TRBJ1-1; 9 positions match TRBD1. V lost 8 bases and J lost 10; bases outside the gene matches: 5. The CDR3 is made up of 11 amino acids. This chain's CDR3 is CASGQGIRAFF. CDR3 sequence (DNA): TGTGCCAGCGGACAGGGGATTCGAGCTTTCTTT.

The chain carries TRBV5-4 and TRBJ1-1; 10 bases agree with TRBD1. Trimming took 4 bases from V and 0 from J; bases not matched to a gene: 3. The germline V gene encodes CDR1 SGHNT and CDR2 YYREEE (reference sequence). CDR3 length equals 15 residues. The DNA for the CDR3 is TGTGCCAGCAGCCGGGGACAGGGGATGAACACTGAAGCTTTCTTT. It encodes CASSRGQGMNTEAFF.